This T cell receptor beta chain was captured in a study of cytomegalovirus exposure and HLA in healthy donors (dated by TCRdb to about 2017). For the wider study: An earlier analysis of some 550 of the donors reported about 250 Gb of sequence data and some 100 million unique TCR beta sequences from 190 million or so T cells. Roughly 300 gigabases of sequencing data and some 85 million unique TCR sequences were included in an early release covering 550 to 650 HLA-typed donors. Donor age, sex, ethnicity and CMV serostatus were compiled alongside the repertoire data. The study combined high-throughput TCR immunosequencing, statistical association of individual TCRs with disease status, and machine learning to predict cytomegalovirus infection status. Of the approximately 400 genotyped donors, approximately 81% were placed in the genetic ancestry cluster associated with self-reported Caucasian donors. Along with the roughly 670-subject first cohort, a separate validation cohort of around 120 different subjects was used. The study used immunosequencing to profile the T cell repertoires of several hundred subjects and linked those repertoires to cytomegalovirus serostatus. The aim of the study was to test whether cataloging public T cell receptors could identify signatures of past pathogen exposure. In a later analysis, previously published TCR beta repertoires from several hundred donors were re-analyzed and high-resolution HLA genotyping was added so that TCR occurrence patterns could be studied. To decide whether each TCR beta V gene segment behaved as functional or pseudogenic, an earlier analysis of approximately 620 of the donors relied on high-throughput TCR beta sequencing. HLA typing covered class I and class II loci at four-digit resolution. All discovery cohort repertoires had been generated using a single sequencing platform. The number of typed donors differed by locus: roughly 629-640 for A, B, C, DRB1 and DQB1; 522 for DQA1; around 610 for DPA1; and approximately 450 for DPB1. Genome-wide SNP genotypes for about 60% of the roughly 670 donors were used in a later genetic analysis, which treated that subset as a discovery cohort. Among around 400 genotyped donors of the cohort, an average of approximately 240,000 unique TCR beta nucleotide sequences was sequenced per donor, of which roughly 17% were non-productive. The later analysis used no new phenotypic data to find candidate immune exposures, relying instead on TCR beta sequences and their occurrence across donors. Several DR-DQ haplotypes were handled as single units for association and clustering, since linkage in the cohort was strong.

Library creation used the immunoSEQ multiplex PCR assay. The multiplex PCR relied on a mix of 60 forward primers for TCR Vbeta segments and 13 reverse primers for TCR Jbeta segments. A multiplex PCR assay on genomic DNA amplified the CDR3 region of rearranged TCR beta genes. On the Illumina HiSeq System, the amplified TCR beta libraries were sequenced as 87-base-pair reads. In the original analysis: A later analysis tallied about 77 million unique TCR beta chains across the 610 or so repertoires, and some 12 million of those chains were shared by two or more donors. Raw reads were error-corrected and collapsed into unique sequences by a nearest-neighbor algorithm in which closely related sequences were merged to remove PCR and sequencing errors. Alignment of CDR3 sequences to IMGT reference sequences was used to assign V, D and J gene segments. Each retained sequence needed at least a six-nucleotide match to both a V gene segment and a J gene segment. A rearrangement counted as productive if the CDR3 had no stop codons and remained in frame with V and J, and every other rearrangement counted as non-productive. Following IMGT convention, CDR3 was defined as the stretch from the second conserved V-encoded cysteine to the conserved J-encoded phenylalanine. The earlier analysis of approximately 590 of the donors excluded any sequence lacking an unambiguous match to a single V gene segment. In an earlier analysis of approximately 590 of the donors, V segments were called functional above 56.7% productive rearrangements and were called segregating when the between-donor standard deviation exceeded 5%. A statistical classification framework was built for diagnosing cytomegalovirus status from the catalog of TCR beta chain sequences. V and J gene assignment, in a later analysis, came from comparing TCR nucleotide sequences with IMGT/GENE-DB human TR gene sequences. A later analysis assigned CDR3 sequences and most-parsimonious VDJ recombination scenarios with the TCRdist pipeline. In a later analysis, each TCR beta chain was defined by its CDR3 amino acid sequence together with its V-gene family, and reads lacking a unique V-gene family were excluded. In a later analysis, around 650 highly shared, low-generation-probability nucleotide sequences were removed to address suspected cross-contamination and a sequencing artifact. For each public chain, a later analysis derived a clonal expansion index from normalized ranks of inferred template counts within each repertoire. Generation probabilities in a later analysis came from a VDJ recombination model fitted to out-of-frame rearrangements, and those results were checked against IGoR. Hypergeometric tests were used in a later analysis to score TCR-TCR, TCR-HLA and TCR-CMV co-occurrence, with a repertoire-size bias correction applied to the TCR pairs. To estimate false discovery rates, a later analysis permuted the HLA or CMV assignments 20 times. In a later analysis, co-occurring TCRs were grouped using DBSCAN, and TCRdist sequence similarity was added for clustering within HLA-allele-positive subsets. Repertoires with fewer than 30,000 or more than 120,000 public chains, plus five repertoires with anomalous nucleotide sharing, were excluded from co-occurrence clustering. In TCRdb, the immuneACCESS table is reduced to in-frame sequences with V and J assigned. These tables do not hold every clone; where another copy was compared, an unresolved V gene accounts for under half, and the others remain unexplained. D and trimming come from the DNA, and the V and J calls and clone size come from that table. The sample includes some 110,000 clones, with 8.5% to 10% observed a single time. Of the sample, 3% falls within the top ten clones.

The CDR3 contains 15 residues, cysteine and phenylalanine counted. CDR3 DNA only is kept here, 45 bases in frame from base 1. The germline ends are 10 bases apart after V is trimmed by 1 base and J by 0 bases. The CDR1 and CDR2 encoded by the germline V gene are MGHRA and YSYEKL. This clone appeared a few times. Its antigen has not been determined. No much larger clone exists at a distance of one base, and base qualities are not known. The cohort comprised several hundred healthy bone marrow donors. At the time of sampling, every cohort member was nominally healthy, though immune exposures that went unrecorded were likely present. The donor tested CMV seronegative, placing the donor among the 350 or so seronegative members of the cohort. Every donor gave a peripheral blood sample, and the peripheral blood mononuclear cells from that sample were used for TCR beta sequencing. Genomic DNA extraction from the blood cell samples was performed with the Qiagen DNeasy Blood Extraction Kit.

The study at large found these results: CMV serostatus was the only immune exposure information available for the cohort. A further reported finding was that TCR beta sequences accurately predicted the HLA-A and HLA-B alleles for most subjects in the first cohort. The 87-base-pair reads could not distinguish some IMGT-functional V segments, including TRBV6-2 and TRBV6-3, so those segments were excluded. In a later analysis, most CMV-associated TCR beta chains were found to appear HLA-restricted, with HLA associations seemingly driven largely by CMV exposure. This cohort had only TCR beta chains sequenced, and the lack of alpha or paired-chain data limited which features could be detected. HLA typing was unavailable for some donors at each locus, so association tests used only the typed subset. The authors suggested that the approach could potentially be generalized to other disease states and immunological phenotypes. Presence/absence analyses assumed roughly uniform sequencing depth across donors, an assumption that may not hold. A later analysis associated 17,000 or so TCR beta sequences with specific HLA alleles at a false discovery rate of 0.05. Correlated functional status among segregating V segments might be attributable to linkage disequilibrium, but an unknown experimental factor could not be ruled out. In a later genetic analysis, a missense DCLRE1C variant was associated with V-gene and J-gene trimming of TCR beta chains, and the association was replicated in an independent cohort. In a later analysis, HLA-associated TCR beta chains showed more clonal expansion and lower generation probabilities than non-associated chains that were equally common. Assigning TCR associations to individual alleles was difficult when HLA alleles, especially DR and DQ, strongly co-occurred. A cluster of highly shared sequence variants was judged likely to represent a technical artifact of the sequencing pipeline. Broadly in line with IMGT annotations, most TCR beta V segments showed up in productive rearrangements about 87% or about 30% of the time in an earlier analysis of a few hundred of the donors. The earlier analysis of 587 of the donors excluded roughly 17 rarely observed V segments, including chromosome 9 orphons, because counts were too low. In a later genetic analysis, fewer N-insertions in productive TCRs were reported among donors in an Asian-associated ancestry cluster than the approximately 710-donor mean. Several of the top co-occurrence clusters appeared to be linked to parvovirus B19, influenza, CMV and Epstein-Barr virus, according to a later analysis. According to a later analysis, TCR association rates differed among HLA loci, with DRB1 alleles showing the most associated TCRs and HLA-C alleles showing the fewest. Across donors, most TCR sequences were observed very rarely, whereas some public TCRs were present in many individuals. In both the original and validation cohorts, the classifier was reported to diagnose cytomegalovirus status with high specificity and sensitivity. A few of the identified cytomegalovirus-associated TCR beta chains were confirmed in vitro to be specific for cytomegalovirus antigens. A total of 150 to 200 TCR beta chains were listed by the study as associated with cytomegalovirus.

The chain joins TRBV4-1 to TRBJ2-7; there is no confident call for the D gene. The specimen was PBMCs. This sequence was found in a man aged 30-40 years in good health and CMV-seronegative. The sequenced DNA: TGCGCCAGCAGCCAAGCCCAGAGGAGCTCCTACGAGCAGTACTTC. This codes for CASSQAQRSSYEQYF.